This T cell receptor (beta chain) stems from a study of T cells after yellow fever vaccination. Study-wide results and limits: Overlap between CD4 and CD8 compartments was detected for a small share of clonotypes. Peaking faster, on day 5 versus 15, the secondary response was nonetheless weaker.

TCRdb analysed the 5' RACE reads with MiXCR anew, one entry per CDR3 protein. The table includes a few hundred thousand distinct CDR3 sequences, around 6.8% detected once. Remarks on this clonotype: The antigen remains undetermined.

The receptor's source is a man aged 18 to 30 who received the YFV17D yellow fever vaccine. The starting material was PBMCs, obtained 35 to 50 days after the first yellow fever vaccination.

The CDR3 region is CASSASGTGEETQYF. CDR3 coding DNA: TGTGCCAGCAGCGCCTCCGGGACAGGGGAAGAGACCCAGTACTTC. The chain recombines TRBV9 with TRBJ2-5; 10 bases match TRBD1. After removal of 3 bases from V and 3 bases from J, the junction contained 5 bases not matched to a gene. CDR3 size: 15 residues. Germline loops: CDR1 SGDLS, CDR2 YYNGEE.